Below are 14 T cell receptor beta chains sequenced from a single sample in a study of T cells after yellow fever vaccination. TCRdb itself ran the 5' RACE reads through MiXCR, one entry per CDR3 protein. The table records roughly 45,000 distinct CDR3 sequences, 5% to 7% of them present only once. The material sequenced was PBMCs, either bulk or a sorted T-cell subset (CD4+, CD8+, memory, or dextramer-sorted; not recorded which), taken 45 days after the yellow fever booster vaccination. The origin of the receptors is a man aged 25-40 years who received the YFV17D yellow fever vaccine.

This clonotype was recorded at least ten times. The chain combines TRBV6-2 or TRBV6-3 with TRBJ2-2; D is uncertain. CDR1 MNHEY and CDR2 SVGEGT come from the germline V gene. The CDR3 length is 16 residues. The ends were cut back, 3 bases at V and 6 bases at J, with 17 bases in the middle. The CDR3 nucleotides read TGTGCCAGCAGTTATCGGCAGCTCTTTAATTCCGGGGAGCTGTTTTTT. This encodes CASSYRQLFNSGELFF.

This clonotype was counted between two and nine times. The chain combines TRBV28 with TRBJ1-3; 7 bases are shared with TRBD1. With 4 bases clipped from V and 4 bases from J, the junction kept 7 bases outside the gene matches. Germline assignment: CDR1 MDHEN and CDR2 SYDVKM. This CDR3 spans 15 amino acids. The CDR3 region has the DNA TGTGCCAGCAGTTCGACAGGGTACTCCGGAAACACCATATATTTT. Translated, it gives CASSSTGYSGNTIYF. Filled out from reference TRBV28 and TRBJ1-3, the complete variable domain reads DVKVTQSSRYLVKRTGEKVFLECVQDMDHENMFWYRQDPGLGLRLIYFSYDVKMKEKGDIPEGYSVSREKKERFSLILESASTNQTSMYLCASSSTGYSGNTIYFGEGSWLTVV.

This clonotype showed up just a few times. The V call is TRBV11-2, the J call TRBJ2-7; D not certain. The germline V gene encodes CDR1 SGHAT and CDR2 FQNNGV. The CDR3 has 12 residues. The V gene lost 3 bases and the J gene lost 6 bases, with 9 bases spanning the gap. CDR3 nucleotide sequence: TGTGCCAGCAGCTTCGAAAGGTCCGAGCAGTACTTC. Protein product: CASSFERSEQYF.

Worth noting for this clonotype: This may come from a read error, since a much larger clone is one base off. The chain couples TRBV20-1 to TRBJ2-1; 10 nucleotides line up with TRBD2. CDR3 length: 14 amino acids. Per the germline V gene, CDR1 is DFQATT and CDR2 is SNEGSKA (reference sequence). V was clipped by 3 bases and J by 9 bases; unmatched bases: 8. As DNA, the CDR3 is TGCAGTGCTAGCAGACTAGCGGGCCCGGGTGAGCAGTTCTTC. It encodes CSASRLAGPGEQFF.

Many counts were recorded for this clonotype. The chain is built from TRBV11-2 and TRBJ2-1, with D perhaps being TRBD1 or TRBD2 (5 bases each). V was trimmed by 3 bases and J by 10 bases, leaving 25 bases between them. Germline CDR1 and CDR2: SGHAT and FQNNGV. The CDR3 runs to 17 residues. CDR3 in amino acids: CASSFFRSGTSGIEQFF. The CDR3 coding sequence is TGTGCCAGCAGCTTCTTTCGCTCCGGGACGTCGGGGATAGAGCAGTTCTTC.

This clonotype occurred a few times. The chain couples TRBV20-1 to TRBJ2-5; 7 bases map to TRBD2. V lost 3 bases and J lost 1; bases outside the gene matches: 5. The germline V gene encodes CDR1 DFQATT and CDR2 SNEGSKA (reference sequence). The CDR3 totals 14 residues. CDR3 DNA: TGCAGTGCTAGGGGGGGGGGACTCCAAGAGACCCAGTACTTC. Protein: CSARGGGLQETQYF.

This clonotype was counted many times. The chain joins TRBV7-2 to TRBJ2-5; D is perhaps TRBD1 (6 bases). This CDR3 is built from 13 residues. V was trimmed by 7 bases and J by 4 bases, leaving 13 bases between them. Germline assignment: CDR1 SGHTA and CDR2 FQGNSA. The CDR3 nucleotides read TGTGCCAGCACGGGGAGCAGGGGAGAGACCCAGTACTTC. Translation: CASTGSRGETQYF.

There are a few counts of this clonotype. This chain links TRBV11-2 with TRBJ2-7; a possible D gene is TRBD2 (6 bases). Germline lookup yields CDR1 SGHAT and CDR2 FQNNGV. CDR3 length: 18 residues. V dropped 5 bases and J dropped 1 base, with 24 bases sitting between them. CDR3 loop: CASSIRTPEGPWSYEQYF. The CDR3 DNA is TGTGCCAGCAGCATCCGGACTCCGGAGGGGCCGTGGTCCTACGAGCAGTACTTC.

This clonotype was detected a few times. The chain carries TRBV30 and TRBJ1-2; no reliable D call. The V and J ends lost 4 bases and 4 bases respectively, with 16 bases between them. The V gene's germline CDR1 is GTSNPN and CDR2 SVGIG (reference sequence). The CDR3 is made up of 14 amino acids. CDR3 bases: TGTGCCTGGATTACATTGACAACTCTCTATGGCTACACCTTC. This encodes CAWITLTTLYGYTF.

The sample holds many counts of this clonotype. The J gene is TRBJ2-3, the V gene TRBV18, with D possibly being TRBD1 or TRBD2 (5 bases each). Germline lookup yields CDR1 KGHSH and CDR2 LQKENI. Trimming removed 0 bases at V and 6 bases at J, with 10 bases between. The CDR3 is 14 residues long. CDR3 region: CASSPPPGRDTQYF. CDR3 bases: TGTGCCAGCTCACCACCGCCGGGACGGGATACGCAGTATTTT.

The chain carries TRBV3-1 and TRBJ2-4; D is uncertain. Trimming removed 1 base from V and 4 bases from J, with 11 bases in between. CDR3 length: 15 amino acids. Germline CDR1 LGHDT, CDR2 YNNKEL (reference sequence). For the CDR3, the DNA is TGTGCCAGCAGCCAAGTAAGGCTCGAAAAAAACATTCAGTACTTC. This encodes CASSQVRLEKNIQYF.

This clonotype has a count of ten or more. This chain links TRBV29-1 with TRBJ2-7, with TRBD1 as a possible D gene (6 bases). CDR3 size: 12 residues. Per germline, CDR1 SQVTM and CDR2 ANQGSEA. The V gene lost 8 bases and the J gene lost 0 bases, with 11 bases spanning the gap. CDR3 sequence reads: CSFNRDSYEQYF. CDR3 in DNA: TGCAGCTTTAACAGGGACTCCTACGAGCAGTACTTC.

This clonotype was seen ten or more times. V usage is TRBV9 and J usage is TRBJ2-7; D gene ambiguous. The germline V gene encodes CDR1 SGDLS and CDR2 YYNGEE. V lost 0 bases and J 3 bases, leaving 7 bases between the germline ends. CDR3 length: 13 residues. CDR3 bases: TGTGCCAGCAGCGTAGAGCAAGGCTACGAGCAGTACTTC. Translating gives CASSVEQGYEQYF.

This clonotype was seen a handful of times. The V and J genes are TRBV7-6 and TRBJ2-1; D is possibly TRBD1 or TRBD2 (5 bases each). CDR1 is SGHVS and CDR2 is FNYEAQ in the germline V gene. The V end was cut by 8 bases, the J end by 8 bases, with 19 bases between. CDR3 length: 14 residues. This chain's CDR3 is CASVLGTALDEQFF. The CDR3 nucleotides read TGTGCCAGCGTTCTGGGGACGGCCCTCGATGAGCAGTTCTTC. Looking up the rest from reference TRBV7-6 and TRBJ2-1 gives the full variable domain: GAGVSQSPRYKVTKRGQDVALRCDPISGHVSLYWYRQALGQGPEFLTYFNYEAQQDKSGLPNDRFSAERPEGSISTLTIQRTEQRDSAMYRCASVLGTALDEQFFGPGTRLTVL.